This passage covers 22 T cell receptor beta chains from one sample sequenced in a study of T-cell memory formation after mild COVID-19 (TCRdb year 2021). Library preparation was by 5' RACE. The reads were generated on an Illumina NovaSeq 6000. TCRdb handled the public reads itself, with Q25 trimming in fastp and clone calling in MiXCR, and kept productive beta chains. Identical CDR3 protein sequences are pooled into one entry, listed with their most common genes and DNA. This sample holds under 300,000 distinct CDR3 sequences; around 17% were observed only once. The top ten clonotypes cover roughly 23% of the sample. Sequenced material: PBMCs or a T cell subset sorted from them (not recorded which). Every receptor here comes from a man aged 18-30 years who had mild COVID-19 (a few samples of this study predate the infection). The sample titles of this study are shuffled in the database, so cell type and time point are left out; the donor was told from shared clones.

The gene calls are TRBV5-1 and TRBJ2-3; D is uncertain. This CDR3 spans 14 amino acids. Trimming left V 0 bases short and J 3 bases short, with 8 bases between. The germline CDR1 and CDR2 sequences are SGHRS and YFSETQ. The CDR3 reads CASSLDEATDTQYF. The CDR3 nucleotides read TGCGCCAGCAGCTTGGACGAGGCTACAGATACGCAGTATTTT.

The chain uses TRBV27 and TRBJ2-1; D is unclear. Germline CDR1 and CDR2: MNHEY and SMNVEV (reference sequence). This CDR3 comprises 11 residues. The ends were cut back, 8 bases at V and 2 bases at J, with 4 bases in the middle. Here the CDR3 DNA reads TGTGCCAGCGGACCCTACAATGAGCAGTTCTTC. Its protein product is CASGPYNEQFF.

This clonotype came up a few times. The chain combines TRBV11-2 with TRBJ2-3; 10 positions agree with TRBD2. Looked up from germline, CDR1 is SGHAT and CDR2 is FQNNGV. Germline trimming cut 5 bases from V and 0 bases from J; bases unmatched to any gene: 5. The CDR3 runs to 16 residues. DNA of the CDR3: TGTGCCAGCAGCCCACGGACTAGCGGCAGCACAGATACGCAGTATTTT. Protein product: CASSPRTSGSTDTQYF. The full variable domain, rest sourced from reference TRBV11-2 and TRBJ2-3, is EAGVAQSPRYKIIEKRQSVAFWCNPISGHATLYWYQQILGQGPKLLIQFQNNGVVDDSQLPKDRFSAERLKGVDSTLKIQPAKLEDSAVYLCASSPRTSGSTDTQYFGPGTRLTVL.

This clonotype was seen only a few times. This rearrangement joins TRBV5-1 to TRBJ2-3; 8 nucleotides match TRBD2. The CDR3 has 18 residues. CDR1 is SGHRS, CDR2 YFSETQ, per germline. The ends lost 1 base at V and 2 bases at J; junction bases unmatched: 12. In DNA, the CDR3 is TGCGCCAGCAGCTTGCGGGGTATTAGCGGGGAGATCACAGATACGCAGTATTTT. It is translated as CASSLRGISGEITDTQYF. Complete variable domain (other parts from reference TRBV5-1 and TRBJ2-3): KAGVTQTPRYLIKTRGQQVTLSCSPISGHRSVSWYQQTPGQGLQFLFEYFSETQRNKGNFPGRFSGRQFSNSRSEMNVSTLELGDSALYLCASSLRGISGEITDTQYFGPGTRLTVL.

This clonotype was seen at least ten times. V and J are TRBV5-1 and TRBJ2-5; D is unclear. The CDR3 is 15 residues long. CDR1 SGHRS and CDR2 YFSETQ come from the germline V gene. Trimming pared 1 base from V and 7 bases from J, leaving 17 bases between. CDR3 region: CASSLHDPLWGTQYF. The CDR3 nucleotides read TGCGCCAGCAGCTTGCATGACCCACTTTGGGGGACCCAGTACTTC. Full variable domain (missing parts from reference TRBV5-1 and TRBJ2-5): KAGVTQTPRYLIKTRGQQVTLSCSPISGHRSVSWYQQTPGQGLQFLFEYFSETQRNKGNFPGRFSGRQFSNSRSEMNVSTLELGDSALYLCASSLHDPLWGTQYFGPGTRLLVL.

This clonotype was counted between two and nine times. The J gene is TRBJ2-7, the V gene TRBV3-1; perhaps TRBD1 as D (6 bases). This CDR3 is 16 amino acids long. Germline V CDR1 and CDR2: LGHDT, YNNKEL (reference sequence). V was cut by 0 bases and J by 0 bases, with 12 bases left in between. The DNA for the CDR3 is TGTGCCAGCAGCCAAGATTGGGGGCTGAGCTCCTACGAGCAGTACTTC. Protein product: CASSQDWGLSSYEQYF.

This clonotype was observed a handful of times. The rearrangement joins TRBV6-5 to TRBJ1-1; 7 bases match TRBD1. The CDR3 has 15 residues. The J segment lost 5 bases and the V segment lost 8 bases, leaving 14 bases of the junction unmatched. Per the germline V gene, CDR1 is MNHEY and CDR2 is SVGAGI. The CDR3 DNA follows: TGTGCCAGCTGGGGACAGAGACTAGGTGTGACTGAAGCTTTCTTT. The encoded protein is CASWGQRLGVTEAFF.

This chain uses TRBV9 with TRBJ2-5; D may be TRBD1 or TRBD2 (6 bases each). The V end was cut by 0 bases, the J end by 4 bases, with 13 bases between. Germline V gene sequence: CDR1 SGDLS, CDR2 YYNGEE. The CDR3 spans 15 residues. The chain's CDR3 is CASSVALGGAETQYF. The CDR3 bases are TGTGCCAGCAGCGTAGCTTTGGGGGGCGCAGAGACCCAGTACTTC.

The chain employs TRBV12-3 or TRBV12-4 and TRBJ2-7, with D uncertain. Trimming removed 3 bases from V and 2 bases from J, with 11 bases in between. The CDR3 extends over 14 amino acids. The chain's CDR3 is CASSLGYPAYEQYV. The CDR3 nucleotides are TGTGCCAGCAGTTTGGGATACCCAGCCTACGAGCAGTACGTC.

In regard to this clonotype: At one end the junction does not follow the germline gene, possibly because of a read error. The chain joins TRBV6-6 to TRBJ1-1; D perhaps matches TRBD1 (5 bases). The germline V gene has CDR1 MNHNY and CDR2 SVGAGI (reference sequence). This CDR3 is 13 amino acids long. The CDR3 here is CAISRDGNTEAFF. DNA for the CDR3: TGTGCCATCAGTAGGGACGGGAACACTGAAGCTTTCTTT.

This sequence joins TRBV3-1 and TRBJ2-2; weak D call: TRBD2 (6 bases). Trimming shortened V by 1 base and J by 2 bases, and 11 bases separated the two germline ends. Germline CDR1 reads LGHDT; CDR2 reads YNNKEL (reference sequence). CDR3 length: 16 residues. The chain's CDR3 is CASSQGYSGNTGELFF. Here the CDR3 DNA reads TGTGCCAGCAGCCAAGGTTATAGCGGAAACACCGGGGAGCTGTTTTTT.

This clonotype has just a few counts. DNA for the CDR3: TGTGCCAGCAGTTTCCCTGTCCTAGCCGGGGAGCTGTTTTTT. It codes for CASSFPVLAGELFF. The J gene is TRBJ2-2, the V gene TRBV28; D uncertain. The CDR3 extends over 14 amino acids. Germline V CDR1 and CDR2: MDHEN, SYDVKM. Trimming removed 3 bases from V and 6 bases from J, with 11 bases in between. The complete variable domain, with remaining parts taken from reference TRBV28 and TRBJ2-2, reads DVKVTQSSRYLVKRTGEKVFLECVQDMDHENMFWYRQDPGLGLRLIYFSYDVKMKEKGDIPEGYSVSREKKERFSLILESASTNQTSMYLCASSFPVLAGELFFGEGSRLTVL.

The V gene is TRBV19, the J gene TRBJ1-5; D unresolved. Germline V gives CDR1 LNHDA, CDR2 SQIVND (reference sequence). Trimming left V 4 bases short and J 5 bases short, with 6 bases between. CDR3 length equals 12 residues. CDR3 sequence reads: CASSTLYQPQHF. The CDR3 nucleotides are TGTGCCAGTAGTACTCTGTATCAGCCCCAGCATTTT.

This clonotype was counted ten times or more. V is TRBV7-9 and J is TRBJ1-3; a possible D gene is TRBD1 (6 bases). This CDR3 comprises 14 residues. With 6 bases removed from V and 0 bases from J, the gap between germline ends came to 9 bases. Germline V gene data show CDR1 as SEHNR and CDR2 as FQNEAQ (reference sequence). CDR3 sequence (DNA): TGTGCCAGCAGTTGGACAGCCTCTGGAAACACCATATATTTT. This gives the protein CASSWTASGNTIYF.

The genes are TRBV4-1 and TRBJ1-6, with no clear D. CDR1 MGHRA and CDR2 YSYEKL come from the germline V gene. V was cut by 0 bases and J by 3 bases, with 12 bases left in between. The CDR3 covers 17 residues. In DNA form, the CDR3 reads TGCGCCAGCAGCCAAGATACGGGAGCTAACTATAATTCACCCCTCCACTTT. Its translation is CASSQDTGANYNSPLHF.

This chain connects TRBV18 to TRBJ1-4; D unclear. Germline V CDR1 and CDR2: KGHSH, LQKENI. Trimming pared 3 bases from V and 0 bases from J, leaving 2 bases between. This CDR3 region has 13 residues. The CDR3 coding sequence is TGTGCCAGCTCACCTTCAACTAATGAAAAACTGTTTTTT. Translated: CASSPSTNEKLFF.

The V and J genes are TRBV7-2 and TRBJ1-5; D gene unclear. This CDR3 has 14 amino acids. CDR1 and CDR2 (germline): SGHTA, FQGNSA. V was shortened by 5 bases and J by 1 base, with 9 bases between the two germline ends. The CDR3 loop is CASSPDLSNQPQHF. The DNA for the CDR3 is TGTGCCAGCAGCCCGGACTTAAGCAATCAGCCCCAGCATTTT.

This clonotype occurred a few times. The genes are TRBV5-1 and TRBJ2-1, with D unclear. The CDR3 covers 11 residues. CDR1 is SGHRS, CDR2 YFSETQ, per germline. Trimming took off 0 bases at V and 10 bases at J, with 5 bases between the two ends. The CDR3 DNA reads TGCGCCAGCAGCTTGGCAACGGAGCAGTTCTTC. Its translation: CASSLATEQFF.

This chain uses TRBV7-2 with TRBJ2-7, with D maybe TRBD2 (6 bases). The CDR3 runs 11 residues. Germline-derived CDR1 and CDR2 are SGHTA and FQGNSA. Trimming removed 5 bases from V and 7 bases from J, with 9 bases in between. Written as DNA, the CDR3 is TGTGCCAGCAGCCCGGGGGTTGAGCAGTACTTC. Translation: CASSPGVEQYF.

The J gene is TRBJ2-5, the V gene TRBV18, with TRBD2 matching 8 bases. This CDR3 region has 16 residues. Germline V gene lookup returns CDR1 KGHSH and CDR2 LQKENI. The V and J ends lost 4 bases and 2 bases, in that order; junction bases with no gene match: 9. Here the CDR3 reads CASSLYRAGVQETQYF. DNA of the CDR3: TGTGCCAGCTCACTTTATCGAGCGGGGGTACAAGAGACCCAGTACTTC.

This clonotype came up a few times. The chain joins TRBV20-1 to TRBJ1-1; D call uncertain. This CDR3 region has 10 residues. CDR1 DFQATT and CDR2 SNEGSKA come from the germline V gene (reference sequence). Trimming left V 3 bases short and J 8 bases short, with 7 bases between. CDR3 loop: CSASFREAFF. CDR3 nucleotide sequence: TGCAGTGCTAGCTTCAGGGAAGCTTTCTTT.

The CDR3 nucleotides are TGTGCCAGCAGCTTAGCGAGGTTTAATCAGCCCCAGCATTTT. This encodes CASSLARFNQPQHF. The genes are TRBV7-8 and TRBJ1-5; D call uncertain. The CDR3 is 14 residues long. V lost 0 bases and J lost 4, with 7 bases in between. Germline V gene lookup returns CDR1 SGHVS and CDR2 FQNEAQ.